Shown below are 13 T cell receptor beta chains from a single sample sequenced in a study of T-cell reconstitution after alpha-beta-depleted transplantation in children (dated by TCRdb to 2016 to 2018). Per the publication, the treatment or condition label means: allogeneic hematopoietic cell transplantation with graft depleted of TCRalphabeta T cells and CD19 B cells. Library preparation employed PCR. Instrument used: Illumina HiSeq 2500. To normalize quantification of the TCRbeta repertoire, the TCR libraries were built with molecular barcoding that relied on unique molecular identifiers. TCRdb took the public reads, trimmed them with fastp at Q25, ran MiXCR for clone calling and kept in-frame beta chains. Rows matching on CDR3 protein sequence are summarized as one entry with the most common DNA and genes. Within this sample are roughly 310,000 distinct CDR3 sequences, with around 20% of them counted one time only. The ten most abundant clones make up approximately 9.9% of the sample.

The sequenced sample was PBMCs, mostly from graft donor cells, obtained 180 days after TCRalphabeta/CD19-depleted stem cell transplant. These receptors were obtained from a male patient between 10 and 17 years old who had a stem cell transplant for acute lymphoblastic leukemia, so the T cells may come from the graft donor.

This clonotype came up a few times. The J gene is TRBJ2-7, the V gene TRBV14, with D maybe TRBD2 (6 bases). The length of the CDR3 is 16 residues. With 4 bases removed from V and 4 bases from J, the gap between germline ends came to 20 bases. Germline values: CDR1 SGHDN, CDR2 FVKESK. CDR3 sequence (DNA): TGTGCCAGCAGCCGCAAACGGGACTCGATGCCGTACGAGCAGTACTTC. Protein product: CASSRKRDSMPYEQYF.

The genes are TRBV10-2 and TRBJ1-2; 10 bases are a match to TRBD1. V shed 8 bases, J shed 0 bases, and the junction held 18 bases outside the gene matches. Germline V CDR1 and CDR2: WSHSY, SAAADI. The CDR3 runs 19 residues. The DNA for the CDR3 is TGCGCCAGCCTCGCGGGTTGGGACAGGGGCTTACGGCCTAACTATGGCTACACCTTC. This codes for CASLAGWDRGLRPNYGYTF.

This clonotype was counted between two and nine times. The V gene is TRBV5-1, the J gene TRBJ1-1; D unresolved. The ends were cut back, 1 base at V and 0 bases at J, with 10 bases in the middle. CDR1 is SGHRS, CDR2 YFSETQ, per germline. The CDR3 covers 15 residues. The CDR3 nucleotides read TGCGCCAGCAGCTTGTTAGGATACTTGAACACTGAAGCTTTCTTT. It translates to CASSLLGYLNTEAFF.

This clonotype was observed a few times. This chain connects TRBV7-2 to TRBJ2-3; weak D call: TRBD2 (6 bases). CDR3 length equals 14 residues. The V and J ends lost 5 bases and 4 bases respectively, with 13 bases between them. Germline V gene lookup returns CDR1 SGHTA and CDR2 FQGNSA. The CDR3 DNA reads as TGTGCCAGCAGCCAGGTGCGGGAAGCAGATACGCAGTATTTT. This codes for CASSQVREADTQYF.

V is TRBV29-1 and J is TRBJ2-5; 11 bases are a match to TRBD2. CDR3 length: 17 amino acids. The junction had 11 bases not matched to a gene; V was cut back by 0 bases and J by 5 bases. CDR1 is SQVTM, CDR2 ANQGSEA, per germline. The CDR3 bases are TGCAGCGTTGAAGATTCCCGGACTAGCGGGCCCTGGGAGACCCAGTACTTC. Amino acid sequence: CSVEDSRTSGPWETQYF.

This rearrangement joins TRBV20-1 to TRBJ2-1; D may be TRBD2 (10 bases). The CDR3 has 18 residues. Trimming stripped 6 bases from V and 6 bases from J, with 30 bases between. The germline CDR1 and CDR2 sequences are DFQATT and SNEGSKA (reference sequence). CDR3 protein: CSAPITGGTSGGVNEQFF. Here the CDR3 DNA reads TGCAGTGCCCCGATAACAGGGGGCACCAGCGGGGGGGTCAATGAGCAGTTCTTC.

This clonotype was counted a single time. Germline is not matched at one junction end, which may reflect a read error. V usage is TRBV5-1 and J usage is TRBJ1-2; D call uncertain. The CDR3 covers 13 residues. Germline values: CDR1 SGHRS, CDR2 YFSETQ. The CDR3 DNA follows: TGCGCCAGCAGCCCGGGCGGTATCTATGGCGACACCTTC. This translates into CASSPGGIYGDTF.

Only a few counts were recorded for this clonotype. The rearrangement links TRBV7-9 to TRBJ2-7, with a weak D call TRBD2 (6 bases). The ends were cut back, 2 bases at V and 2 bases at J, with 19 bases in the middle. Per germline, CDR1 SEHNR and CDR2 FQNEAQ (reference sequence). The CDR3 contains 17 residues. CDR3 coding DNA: TGTGCCAGCAGCTTAATAACCCCCGGGACTCCACCCTACGAGCAGTACTTC. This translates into CASSLITPGTPPYEQYF.

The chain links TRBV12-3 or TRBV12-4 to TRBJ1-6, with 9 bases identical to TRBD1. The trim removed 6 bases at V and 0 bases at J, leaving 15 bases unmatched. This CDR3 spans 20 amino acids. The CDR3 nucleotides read TGTGCCAGCAGCCACCTCTCCGGGACAGGGATGAGCTCCTATAATTCACCCCTCCACTTT. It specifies CASSHLSGTGMSSYNSPLHF.

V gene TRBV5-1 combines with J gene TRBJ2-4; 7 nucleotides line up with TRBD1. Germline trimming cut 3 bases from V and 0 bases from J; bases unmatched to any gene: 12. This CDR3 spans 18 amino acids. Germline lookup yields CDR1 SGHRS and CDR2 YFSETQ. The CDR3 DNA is TGCGCCAGCAGCTCCGGGACAGACAGAGGGTTAGCCAAAAACATTCAGTACTTC. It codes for CASSSGTDRGLAKNIQYF.

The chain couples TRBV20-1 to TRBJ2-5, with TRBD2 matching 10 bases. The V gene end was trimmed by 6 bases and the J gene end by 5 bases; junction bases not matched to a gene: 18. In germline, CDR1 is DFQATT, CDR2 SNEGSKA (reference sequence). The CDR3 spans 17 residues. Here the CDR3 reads CSAIFSGRHTKRETQYF. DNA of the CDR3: TGCAGTGCCATATTTAGCGGGAGGCACACAAAGAGGGAGACCCAGTACTTC.

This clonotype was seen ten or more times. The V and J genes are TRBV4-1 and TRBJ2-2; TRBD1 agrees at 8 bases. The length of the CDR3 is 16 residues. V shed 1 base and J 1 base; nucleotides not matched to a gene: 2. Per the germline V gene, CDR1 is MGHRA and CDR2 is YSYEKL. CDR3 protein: CASSQVDRGNTGELFF. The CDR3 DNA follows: TGCGCCAGCAGCCAAGTCGACAGGGGGAACACCGGGGAGCTGTTTTTT.

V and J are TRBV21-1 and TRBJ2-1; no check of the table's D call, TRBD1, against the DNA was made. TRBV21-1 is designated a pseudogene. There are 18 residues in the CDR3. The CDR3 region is CASSKVNEPSGPGDEQFF. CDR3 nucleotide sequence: TGTGCCAGCAGCAAAGTCAATGAGCCTAGCGGGCCAGGGGATGAGCAGTTCTTC.